Below are 8 T cell receptor beta chains sequenced from a single sample in a study of cytomegalovirus exposure and HLA in healthy donors. A multiplex PCR was run with 60 Vbeta primers and 13 Jbeta primers. The assay was immunoSEQ multiplex PCR, and TCRdb's table has in-frame clones only and misses some. The sample holds approximately 150,000 clones, around 79% seen once. Material for sequencing was PBMCs. These receptors all stem from a male donor in good health and CMV-seronegative.

The chain employs TRBV5-5 and TRBJ2-1; TRBD2 might be the D (6 bases). This CDR3 comprises 11 residues. CDR1 and CDR2 (germline): SGHKS, YYEKEE (reference sequence). With 3 bases removed from V and 11 bases from J, the gap between germline ends came to 9 bases. This chain's CDR3 is CASSSREQQFF. The CDR3 DNA is TGTGCCAGCAGCTCTCGGGAGCAGCAGTTCTTC.

This chain links TRBV19 with TRBJ2-3; TRBD2 agrees at 7 bases. The CDR3 extends over 15 amino acids. The V gene's germline CDR1 is LNHDA and CDR2 SQIVND (reference sequence). V was clipped by 6 bases and J by 5 bases; unmatched bases: 11. This CDR3 reads CASSPPGTTRDTQYF. CDR3 bases: TGTGCCAGTAGCCCTCCCGGGACTACGAGAGATACGCAGTATTTT.

The rearrangement links TRBV6-5 to TRBJ1-6, with D possibly being TRBD1 (6 bases). This CDR3 comprises 16 residues. Trimming pared 0 bases from V and 9 bases from J, leaving 15 bases between. The V gene's germline CDR1 is MNHEY and CDR2 SVGAGI. CDR3 in DNA: TGTGCCAGCAGTTACTCGACTCCAAGGGGGTTTTCACCCCTCCACTTT. Its translation is CASSYSTPRGFSPLHF.

This chain links TRBV4-2 with TRBJ1-1, with 7 bases identical to TRBD1. Trimming cost V 4 bases and J 0 bases; bases outside gene matches: 11. Germline CDR1 and CDR2: LGHNA and YNFKEQ. The CDR3 sequence is 17 residues long. The CDR3 DNA reads TGTGCCAGCAGCCGACAACAGGGGAGTGATGTGAACACTGAAGCTTTCTTT. Protein product: CASSRQQGSDVNTEAFF.

This clone showed up just once. The chain uses TRBV6-5 and TRBJ2-2, with 12 bases identical to TRBD2. V lost 8 bases, J lost 7 bases, and 8 bases stayed unmatched. Germline V lookup: CDR1 MNHEY, CDR2 SVGAGI. The CDR3 is made up of 15 amino acids. Here the CDR3 DNA reads TGTGCCAGCTCTGCTAGCGGGGGGGCGGTCGGGGAGCTGTTTTTT. Translated: CASSASGGAVGELFF.

The chain has TRBV4-3 and TRBJ2-1; 9 bases fit TRBD2. The ends lost 4 bases at V and 5 bases at J; junction bases unmatched: 12. The germline CDR1 and CDR2 sequences are LGHNA and YSLEER. The CDR3 loop spans 17 amino acids. As DNA, the CDR3 is TGCGCCAGCAGCCTGAACCGGGGACTAGCTGCCAACAATGAGCAGTTCTTC. Amino acids: CASSLNRGLAANNEQFF.

The chain links TRBV7-6 to TRBJ2-5; 12 bases align to TRBD2. The CDR3 runs to 16 residues. Germline CDR1 is SGHVS and CDR2 is FNYEAQ. V lost 5 bases to trimming and J lost 1 base; unmatched junction nucleotides: 5. CDR3 bases: TGTGCCAGCAGCCCTCGACTAGCGGGGGCCCAAGAGACCCAGTACTTC. Its translation is CASSPRLAGAQETQYF.

The chain has TRBV2 and TRBJ2-1, with 11 bases lining up with TRBD1. V gave up 6 bases and J gave up 9 bases; unmatched junction bases: 4. Germline V gene data show CDR1 as SNHLY and CDR2 as FYNNEI. This CDR3 contains 13 residues. The CDR3 DNA is TGTGCCAGCAGGAGGACAGGGGGCCTTGAGCAGTTCTTC. Translation: CASRRTGGLEQFF.